Following are 23 T cell receptor beta chains from one sample sequenced in a study of OX40 agonist ivuxolimab in advanced cancers. The method was immunoSEQ multiplex PCR; TCRdb's version includes in-frame clones alone and lacks a portion of them. The sample holds 79,000 or so clones, about 82% seen once. The sample was CD4+ or CD8+ T cells sorted from blood, taken in a trial of the OX40 agonist ivuxolimab. Receptors originate from an adult with an advanced solid tumor such as melanoma, head and neck, liver or kidney cancer.

V gene TRBV30 combines with J gene TRBJ1-5; perhaps TRBD1 as D (6 bases). V was cut by 0 bases and J by 7 bases, with 10 bases left in between. This CDR3 spans 13 amino acids. Germline assignment: CDR1 GTSNPN and CDR2 SVGIG (reference sequence). For the CDR3, the DNA is TGTGCCTGGAGTGTACAGGGTGGACAGCCCCAGCATTTT. Translation: CAWSVQGGQPQHF.

On this clone itself: This specimen includes other DNA sequences encoding the same CDR3. V gene TRBV5-1 combines with J gene TRBJ2-3; TRBD1 aligns across 8 bases. The germline CDR1 and CDR2 sequences are SGHRS and YFSETQ. V lost 3 bases to trimming and J lost 4 bases; unmatched junction nucleotides: 4. The CDR3 covers 14 residues. This CDR3 reads CASSWQDRADTQYF. DNA of the CDR3: TGCGCCAGCAGCTGGCAGGACAGGGCAGATACGCAGTATTTT.

This clone was observed a handful of times. The V gene is TRBV19, the J gene TRBJ1-1; no clear D gene. Germline CDR1 LNHDA, CDR2 SQIVND (reference sequence). V was cut by 2 bases and J by 1 base, with 8 bases left in between. The CDR3 runs 14 residues. CDR3: CASSIRVGNTEAFF. CDR3 sequence (DNA): TGTGCCAGTAGTATAAGGGTAGGGAACACTGAAGCTTTCTTT.

The J gene is TRBJ1-1, the V gene TRBV7-8, with D perhaps matching TRBD1 (6 bases). This CDR3 has 12 residues. Trimming pared 2 bases from V and 7 bases from J, leaving 8 bases between. The germline V gene has CDR1 SGHVS and CDR2 FQNEAQ. The CDR3 is CASSLTRGEAFF. In nucleotides, the CDR3 is TGTGCCAGCAGCTTAACCAGGGGTGAAGCTTTCTTT.

The rearrangement joins TRBV7-2 to TRBJ2-1; 8 bases match TRBD2. J gave up 9 bases and V 4 bases, and 11 bases lay outside the gene matches. Germline V lookup: CDR1 SGHTA, CDR2 FQGNSA. The CDR3 length is 15 residues. The CDR3 loop reads CASSSQRGPGIEQFF. The CDR3 nucleotides read TGTGCCAGCAGCTCACAGCGGGGGCCGGGCATTGAGCAGTTCTTC.

The V and J genes are TRBV5-1 and TRBJ2-1, with D possibly being TRBD2 (5 bases). Trimming stripped 0 bases from V and 2 bases from J, with 9 bases between. Germline CDR1 SGHRS, CDR2 YFSETQ. The CDR3 spans 15 residues. The CDR3 region has the DNA TGCGCCAGCAGCTTGGTCGGGGTCGCCTACAATGAGCAGTTCTTC. It yields the protein CASSLVGVAYNEQFF.

The rearrangement uses TRBV7-2 and TRBJ1-2; 10 nucleotides line up with TRBD1. This CDR3 is built from 15 residues. V trimming: 5 bases; J trimming: 0 bases; junction bases outside the gene matches: 3. Per germline, CDR1 SGHTA and CDR2 FQGNSA. The CDR3 loop is CASSPGTGANYGYTF. The CDR3 nucleotides are TGTGCCAGCAGCCCAGGGACAGGGGCTAACTATGGCTACACCTTC.

The chain links TRBV7-3 to TRBJ2-5; the D gene could be TRBD1 or TRBD2 (5 bases each). V lost 0 bases to trimming and J lost 4 bases, with 9 bases between them. The CDR3 consists of 14 residues. Germline loops: CDR1 SGHTA, CDR2 FQGTGA. For the CDR3, the DNA is TGTGCCAGCAGCTTAACAGGGGCGGGAGAGACCCAGTACTTC. Translated: CASSLTGAGETQYF.

The rearrangement links TRBV9 to TRBJ1-6; 7 bases are a match to TRBD1. Germline-derived CDR1 and CDR2 are SGDLS and YYNGEE. V was clipped by 0 bases and J by 10 bases; unmatched bases: 13. The CDR3 is 17 amino acids. The DNA for the CDR3 is TGTGCCAGCAGCGTAGAGGGGGGAGGGGGCAGGGCCTCACCCCTCCACTTT. It translates to CASSVEGGGGRASPLHF. Using reference TRBV9 and TRBJ1-6 for the parts outside the CDR3, the full variable domain is DSGVTQTPKHLITATGQRVTLRCSPRSGDLSVYWYQQSLDQGLQFLIQYYNGEERAKGNILERFSAQQFPDLHSELNLSSLELGDSALYFCASSVEGGGGRASPLHFGNGTRLTVT.

In its sample, this clone was seen a few times. V gene TRBV7-2 combines with J gene TRBJ1-5, with 10 positions matching TRBD1. V lost 3 bases and J lost 1; bases outside the gene matches: 6. The germline CDR1 and CDR2 sequences are SGHTA and FQGNSA. The length of the CDR3 is 17 residues. The CDR3 here is CASSFGTGVRSNQPQHF. As DNA, the CDR3 is TGTGCCAGCAGCTTCGGGACAGGGGTTAGGAGCAATCAGCCCCAGCATTTT.

The table lists this clone with a few counts. CDR3 nucleotide sequence: TGTGCCACCGCCCCCGGTGACTCGAACACTGAAGCTTTCTTT. This translates into CATAPGDSNTEAFF. The V call is TRBV2, the J call TRBJ1-1, with no clear D. Germline V gene lookup returns CDR1 SNHLY and CDR2 FYNNEI. The CDR3 sequence is 14 residues long. V was clipped by 10 bases and J by 1 base, with 16 bases between them. Filled out from reference TRBV2 and TRBJ1-1, the complete variable domain reads EPEVTQTPSHQVTQMGQEVILRCVPISNHLYFYWYRQILGQKVEFLVSFYNNEISEKSEIFDDQFSVERPDGSNFTLKIRSTKLEDSAMYFCATAPGDSNTEAFFGQGTRLTVV.

This clone was counted once. This chain joins TRBV7-9 and TRBJ1-4; D possibly corresponds to TRBD1 (5 bases). The CDR3 consists of 16 residues. V shed 3 bases and J shed 0 bases, with 11 bases lying between them. Germline V gene data show CDR1 as SEHNR and CDR2 as FQNEAQ (reference sequence). CDR3 sequence (DNA): TGTGCCAGCAGCTTGGGCCGGACACCAACTAATGAAAAACTGTTTTTT. Translating gives CASSLGRTPTNEKLFF.

The chain has TRBV2 and TRBJ1-2, with D possibly being TRBD1 (6 bases). This CDR3 is 15 amino acids long. V lost 3 bases and J 2 bases, leaving 13 bases between the germline ends. CDR1 and CDR2 (germline): SNHLY, FYNNEI. CDR3 DNA sequence: TGTGCCAGCAGTGAGGGGGGACAACGGAACTATGGCTACACCTTC. It codes for CASSEGGQRNYGYTF.

In DNA, the CDR3 is TGTGCCAGCGCGCTGACAGGGAGAACCGGGGAGCTGTTTTTT. This sequence encodes CASALTGRTGELFF. V and J are TRBV27 and TRBJ2-2, with 7 nucleotides matching TRBD1. CDR3 length: 14 residues. CDR1 and CDR2 (germline): MNHEY, SMNVEV (reference sequence). Trimming cost V 8 bases and J 5 bases; bases outside gene matches: 8.

This chain connects TRBV6-5 to TRBJ1-4; 7 bases map to TRBD1. V trimming: 6 bases; J trimming: 7 bases; junction bases outside the gene matches: 11. Germline CDR1 reads MNHEY; CDR2 reads SVGAGI. The CDR3 sequence is 15 residues long. As DNA, the CDR3 is TGTGCCAGCAGCCCGGTGTGGGACAGCGGTGAAAAACTGTTTTTT. Translation gives CASSPVWDSGEKLFF.

The chain employs TRBV18 and TRBJ2-1; no clear D gene. V lost 4 bases and J lost 3, with 7 bases in between. Germline lookup yields CDR1 KGHSH and CDR2 LQKENI. The CDR3 sequence is 13 residues long. The chain's CDR3 is CASSLDGYNEQFF. Written as DNA, the CDR3 is TGTGCCAGCTCACTGGACGGCTACAATGAGCAGTTCTTC.

The V call is TRBV18, the J call TRBJ1-2; a possible D gene is TRBD1 (5 bases). CDR1 KGHSH and CDR2 LQKENI come from the germline V gene. V was trimmed by 3 bases and J by 8 bases, leaving 16 bases between them. CDR3 length: 14 amino acids. Here the CDR3 DNA reads TGTGCCAGCTCACCGCCCGGGGCGGCGGTAGGCTACACCTTC. This codes for CASSPPGAAVGYTF.

This chain uses TRBV6-1 with TRBJ1-5; possible D gene TRBD1, 5 bases. Germline V lookup: CDR1 MNHNS, CDR2 SASEGT. The CDR3 consists of 15 residues. V was clipped by 7 bases and J by 4 bases, with 17 bases between them. The CDR3 protein is CASTPTAGGNQPQHF. In DNA, the CDR3 is TGTGCCAGCACCCCTACGGCGGGGGGGAATCAGCCCCAGCATTTT.

V is TRBV6-6 and J is TRBJ2-1; 11 bases map to TRBD2. Germline assignment: CDR1 MNHNY and CDR2 SVGAGI (reference sequence). With V trimmed by 5 bases and J by 4 bases, 7 bases remained unmatched. The CDR3 loop spans 16 amino acids. The CDR3 bases are TGTGCCAGCAGTCAGACCACTAGCGGGGGTTACAATGAGCAGTTCTTC. Translation gives CASSQTTSGGYNEQFF.

The chain employs TRBV6-6 and TRBJ1-2; D uncertain. Germline V gene data show CDR1 as MNHNY and CDR2 as SVGAGI (reference sequence). CDR3 size: 13 residues. With 9 bases removed from V and 3 bases from J, the gap between germline ends came to 14 bases. CDR3 nucleotides: TGTGCCAGTCAAGCCGGGAACTACTATGGCTACACCTTC. Its translation is CASQAGNYYGYTF.

The rearrangement uses TRBV29-1 and TRBJ1-5, with D possibly matching TRBD1 (6 bases). The ends were cut back, 4 bases at V and 3 bases at J, with 10 bases in the middle. This CDR3 comprises 13 residues. Germline loops: CDR1 SQVTM, CDR2 ANQGSEA. This CDR3 is CSVAGEANQPQHF. In DNA, the CDR3 is TGCAGCGTTGCAGGGGAGGCCAATCAGCCCCAGCATTTT.

The genes are TRBV4-1 and TRBJ1-6, with 7 bases identical to TRBD1. J lost 8 bases, V lost 0 bases, and 4 bases had no gene match. This CDR3 has 15 residues. Germline V gene sequence: CDR1 MGHRA, CDR2 YSYEKL. CDR3 coding DNA: TGCGCCAGCAGCCAAGAGGTTACAGGGGATTCACCCCTCCACTTT. It translates to CASSQEVTGDSPLHF.

The chain links TRBV19 to TRBJ2-3; the D gene is possibly TRBD2 (6 bases). The CDR3 runs 14 residues. Germline assignment: CDR1 LNHDA and CDR2 SQIVND (reference sequence). V lost 3 bases and J lost 2, with 9 bases in between. CDR3 sequence (DNA): TGTGCCAGTAGTATCGGCGGGGACACAGATACGCAGTATTTT. It is translated as CASSIGGDTDTQYF.